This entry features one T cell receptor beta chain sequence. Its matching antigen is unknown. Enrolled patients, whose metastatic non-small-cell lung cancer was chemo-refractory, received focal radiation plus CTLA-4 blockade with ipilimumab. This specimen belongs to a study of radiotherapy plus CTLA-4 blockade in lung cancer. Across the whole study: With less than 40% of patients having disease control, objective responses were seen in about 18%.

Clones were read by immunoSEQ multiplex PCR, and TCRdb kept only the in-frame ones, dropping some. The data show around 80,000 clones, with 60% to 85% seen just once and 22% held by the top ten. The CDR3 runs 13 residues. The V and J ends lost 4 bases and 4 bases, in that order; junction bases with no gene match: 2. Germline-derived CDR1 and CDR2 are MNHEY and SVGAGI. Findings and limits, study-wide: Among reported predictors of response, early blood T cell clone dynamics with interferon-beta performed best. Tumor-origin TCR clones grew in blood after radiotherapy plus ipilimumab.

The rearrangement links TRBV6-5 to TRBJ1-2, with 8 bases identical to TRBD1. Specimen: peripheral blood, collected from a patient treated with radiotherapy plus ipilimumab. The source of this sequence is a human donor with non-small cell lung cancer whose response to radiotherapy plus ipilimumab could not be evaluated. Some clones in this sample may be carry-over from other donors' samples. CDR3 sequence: CASSWTGSYGYTF. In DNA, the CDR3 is TGTGCCAGCAGTTGGACAGGGTCCTATGGCTACACCTTC.